Listed here are 6 T cell receptor beta chains from one sample, sequenced in a study of blood T cell repertoires in COVID-19 (dated by TCRdb to 2019 to 2021). Receptor libraries were prepared by the immunoSEQ multiplex PCR assay. In its TCRdb copy, this immuneACCESS table keeps in-frame sequences only and misses some clones. Where compared with another copy, unresolved V genes explain less than half of these, and the others have no known cause. The sample has about 400,000 clones on record, more than 70% of them singletons. Together, the top ten hold about 1.2% of the sample. The sequencing sample was made of peripheral blood. The receptors derive from a man in his forties with acute or convalescent COVID-19.

V gene TRBV27 combines with J gene TRBJ2-7, with 12 positions matching TRBD2. Germline V gene lookup returns CDR1 MNHEY and CDR2 SMNVEV (reference sequence). V shed 5 bases, J shed 5 bases, and the junction held 13 bases outside the gene matches. This CDR3 region has 17 residues. The CDR3 DNA is TGTGCCAGCAGTCCATTACTAGCGGGGGGCCCCTCGAACGAGCAGTACTTC. Translation gives CASSPLLAGGPSNEQYF.

The chain combines TRBV7-2 with TRBJ2-1; D gene uncertain. CDR1 is SGHTA, CDR2 FQGNSA, per germline. The germline V and J ends were trimmed by 0 bases and 9 bases, with 18 bases remaining between them. This CDR3 is 16 amino acids long. CDR3 sequence reads: CASSLAPILGPSEQFF. The DNA for the CDR3 is TGTGCCAGCAGCTTAGCCCCAATCTTGGGCCCGTCTGAGCAGTTCTTC.

The chain uses TRBV10-3 and TRBJ1-6; 8 bases fit TRBD1. The CDR3 has 16 residues. Losses at the gene ends were 0 bases for V and 9 bases for J; bases not matched to a gene: 7. Per the germline V gene, CDR1 is ENHRY and CDR2 is SYGVKD. Here the CDR3 reads CAISESFQGALSPLHF. DNA for the CDR3: TGTGCCATCAGTGAGTCGTTTCAGGGGGCCCTTTCACCCCTCCACTTT.

This clone was found many times. Its ends do not fully match the called genes, so a read error is possible. The chain is built from TRBV7-7 and TRBJ2-6; 15 nucleotides align to TRBD2. Germline V gene data show CDR1 as SSHAT and CDR2 as FNYEAQ (reference sequence). This CDR3 comprises 15 residues. Here the CDR3 reads CASSLGTSGGNVLTF. CDR3 in DNA: TGTGCTAGCAGCTTAGGGACTAGCGGGGGGAACGTCCTGACTTTC. The full variable domain, its missing parts supplied by reference TRBV7-7 and TRBJ2-6, is GAGVSQSPRYKVTKRGQDVTLRCDPISSHATLYWYQQALGQGPEFLTYFNYEAQPDKSGLPSDRFSAERPEGSISTLTIQRTEQRDSAMYRCASSLGTSGGNVLTFGAGSRLTVL.

This chain connects TRBV3-1 (or the pseudogene TRBV3-2) to TRBJ2-6, with TRBD1 matching over 10 bases. Germline V CDR1 and CDR2: LGHDT, YNNKEL (reference sequence). V gave up 4 bases and J gave up 3 bases; unmatched junction bases: 6. The CDR3 length is 17 residues. The DNA of the CDR3 is TGTGCCAGCAGCCGGGGACAGGGGACTATTGGGGCCAACGTCCTGACTTTC. Translated, it gives CASSRGQGTIGANVLTF.

This chain joins TRBV12-5 and TRBJ2-1; the match to TRBD1 covers 9 bases. There are 14 residues in the CDR3. Germline CDR1 is LGHNT and CDR2 is FRNRAP. J was trimmed by 4 bases and V by 7 bases; bases with no gene match: 5. DNA for the CDR3: TGTGCTAGTGCCCACGGGACAGGGTACAATGAGCAGTTCTTC. Amino acids: CASAHGTGYNEQFF.